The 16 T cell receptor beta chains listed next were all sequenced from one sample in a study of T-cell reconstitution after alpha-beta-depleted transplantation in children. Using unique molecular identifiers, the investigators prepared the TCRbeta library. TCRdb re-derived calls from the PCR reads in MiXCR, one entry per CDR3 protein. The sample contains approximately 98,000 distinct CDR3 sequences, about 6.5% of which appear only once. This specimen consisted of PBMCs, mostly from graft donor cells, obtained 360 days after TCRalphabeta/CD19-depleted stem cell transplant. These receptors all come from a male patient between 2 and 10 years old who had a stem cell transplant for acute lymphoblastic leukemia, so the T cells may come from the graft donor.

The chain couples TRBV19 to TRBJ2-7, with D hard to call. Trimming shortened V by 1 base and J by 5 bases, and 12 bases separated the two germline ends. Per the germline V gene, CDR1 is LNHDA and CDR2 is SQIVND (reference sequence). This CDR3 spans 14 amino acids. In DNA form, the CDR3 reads TGTGCCAGTAGTATAGGCCCTTACCTGAACGAGCAGTACTTC. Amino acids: CASSIGPYLNEQYF.

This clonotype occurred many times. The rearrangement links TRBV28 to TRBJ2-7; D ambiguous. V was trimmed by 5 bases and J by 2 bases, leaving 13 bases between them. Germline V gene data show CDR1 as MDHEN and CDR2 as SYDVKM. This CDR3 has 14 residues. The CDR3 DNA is TGTGCCAGCAGTGGGGAAAGGGAAGCCTACGAGCAGTACTTC. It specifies CASSGEREAYEQYF.

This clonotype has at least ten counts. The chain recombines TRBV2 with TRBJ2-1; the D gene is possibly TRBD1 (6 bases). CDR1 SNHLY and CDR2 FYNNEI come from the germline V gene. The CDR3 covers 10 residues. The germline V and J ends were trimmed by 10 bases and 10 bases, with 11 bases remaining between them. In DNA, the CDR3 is TGTGCCACCCCAGGGGACGAGCAGTTCTTC. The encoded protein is CATPGDEQFF.

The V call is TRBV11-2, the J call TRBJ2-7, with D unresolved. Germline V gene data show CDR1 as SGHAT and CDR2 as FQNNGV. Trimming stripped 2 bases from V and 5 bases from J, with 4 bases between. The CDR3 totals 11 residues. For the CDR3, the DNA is TGTGCCAGCAGCTTAAACAACGAGCAGTACTTC. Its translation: CASSLNNEQYF.

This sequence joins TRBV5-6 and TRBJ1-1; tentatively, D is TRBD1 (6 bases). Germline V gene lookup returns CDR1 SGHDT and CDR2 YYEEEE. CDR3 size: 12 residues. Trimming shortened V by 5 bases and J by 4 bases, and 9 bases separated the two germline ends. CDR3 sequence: CASRTGSTEAFF. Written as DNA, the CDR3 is TGTGCCAGCAGAACAGGGAGCACTGAAGCTTTCTTT.

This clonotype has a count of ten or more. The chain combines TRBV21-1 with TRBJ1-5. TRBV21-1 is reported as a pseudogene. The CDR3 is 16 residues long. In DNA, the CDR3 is TGTGCCAGCACCAAAAGGTTCAAGCGTAGCAATCAGCCCCAGCATTTT. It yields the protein CASTKRFKRSNQPQHF.

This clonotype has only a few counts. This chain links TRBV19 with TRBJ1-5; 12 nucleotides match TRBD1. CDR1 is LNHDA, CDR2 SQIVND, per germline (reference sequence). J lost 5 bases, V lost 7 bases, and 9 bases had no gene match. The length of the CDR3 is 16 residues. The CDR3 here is CASIPGTGGADQPQHF. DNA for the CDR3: TGTGCCAGTATCCCCGGGACAGGGGGCGCAGATCAGCCCCAGCATTTT. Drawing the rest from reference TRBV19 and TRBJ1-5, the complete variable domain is DGGITQSPKYLFRKEGQNVTLSCEQNLNHDAMYWYRQDPGQGLRLIYYSQIVNDFQKGDIAEGYSVSREKKESFPLTVTSAQKNPTAFYLCASIPGTGGADQPQHFGDGTRLSIL.

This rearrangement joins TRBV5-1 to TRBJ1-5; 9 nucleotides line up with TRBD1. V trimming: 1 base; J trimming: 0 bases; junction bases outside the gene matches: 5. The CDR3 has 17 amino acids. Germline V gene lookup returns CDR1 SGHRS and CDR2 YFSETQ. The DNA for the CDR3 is TGCGCCAGCAGCTTGACAGGGGGCCCGTATAGCAATCAGCCCCAGCATTTT. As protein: CASSLTGGPYSNQPQHF.

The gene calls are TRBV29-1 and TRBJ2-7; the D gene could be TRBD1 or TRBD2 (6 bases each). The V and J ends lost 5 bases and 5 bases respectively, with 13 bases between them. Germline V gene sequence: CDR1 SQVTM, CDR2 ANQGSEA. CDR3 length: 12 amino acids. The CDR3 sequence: CSVPRGGNEQYF. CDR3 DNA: TGCAGCGTTCCCAGGGGAGGCAACGAGCAGTACTTC.

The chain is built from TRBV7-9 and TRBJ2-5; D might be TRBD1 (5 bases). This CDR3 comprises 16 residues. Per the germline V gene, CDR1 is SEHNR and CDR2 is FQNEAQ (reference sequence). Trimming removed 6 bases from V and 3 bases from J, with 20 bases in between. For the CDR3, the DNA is TGTGCCAGCAGGTATTCTAGGACCAGGGCCGAAGAGACCCAGTACTTC. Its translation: CASRYSRTRAEETQYF.

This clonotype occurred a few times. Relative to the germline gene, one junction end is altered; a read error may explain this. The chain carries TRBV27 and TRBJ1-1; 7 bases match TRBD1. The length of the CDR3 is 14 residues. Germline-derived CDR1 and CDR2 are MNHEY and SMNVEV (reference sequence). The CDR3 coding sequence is TGTGCCAGCAGTTTTGGACAGGTGAAGACTGAAGCTTTCTTT. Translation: CASSFGQVKTEAFF.

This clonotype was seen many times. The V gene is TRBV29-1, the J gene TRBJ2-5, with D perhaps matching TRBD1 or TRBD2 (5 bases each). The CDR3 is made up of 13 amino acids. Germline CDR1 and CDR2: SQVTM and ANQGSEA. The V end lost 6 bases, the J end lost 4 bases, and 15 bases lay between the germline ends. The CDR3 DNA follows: TGCAGCGTCGGGACCCTACTCGGAGAGACCCAGTACTTC. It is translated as CSVGTLLGETQYF.

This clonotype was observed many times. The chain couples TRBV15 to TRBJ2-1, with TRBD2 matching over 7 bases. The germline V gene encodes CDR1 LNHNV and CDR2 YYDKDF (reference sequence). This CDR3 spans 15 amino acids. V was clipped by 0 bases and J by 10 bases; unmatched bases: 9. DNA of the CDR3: TGTGCCACCAGCAGAGAGACCCGACGGGGGGACGAGCAGTTCTTC. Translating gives CATSRETRRGDEQFF.

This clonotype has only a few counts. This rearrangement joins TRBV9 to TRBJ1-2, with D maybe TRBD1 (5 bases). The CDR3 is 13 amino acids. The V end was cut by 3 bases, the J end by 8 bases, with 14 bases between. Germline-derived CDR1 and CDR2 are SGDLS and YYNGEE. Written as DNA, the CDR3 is TGTGCCAGCAGCGCCGGGGGAGGGCGAGGCTACACCTTC. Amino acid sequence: CASSAGGGRGYTF.

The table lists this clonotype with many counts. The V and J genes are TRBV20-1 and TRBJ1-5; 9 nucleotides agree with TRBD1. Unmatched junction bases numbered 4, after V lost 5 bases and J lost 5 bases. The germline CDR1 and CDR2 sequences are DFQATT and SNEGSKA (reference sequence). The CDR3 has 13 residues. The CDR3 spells CSAGQGPYQPQHF. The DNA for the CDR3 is TGCAGTGCTGGACAGGGGCCCTATCAGCCCCAGCATTTT.

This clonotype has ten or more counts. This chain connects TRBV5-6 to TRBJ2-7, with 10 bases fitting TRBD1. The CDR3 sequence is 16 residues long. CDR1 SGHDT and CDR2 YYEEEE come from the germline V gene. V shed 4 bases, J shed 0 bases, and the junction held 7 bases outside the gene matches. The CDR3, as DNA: TGTGCCAGCAGCGGGGCGACAGGGGGCGTCTCCTACGAGCAGTACTTC. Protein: CASSGATGGVSYEQYF.